This TCR beta chain was sequenced during a study of cytomegalovirus exposure and HLA in healthy donors. CDR1 and CDR2 (germline): SGDLS, YYNGEE. V lost 4 bases and J 5 bases, leaving 9 bases between the germline ends. The CDR3 contains 12 residues. This clone was seen a handful of times. Amplification used 60 Vbeta primers and 13 Jbeta primers. Assay: immunoSEQ multiplex PCR; the TCRdb copy retains only in-frame clones and omits some. The sample has roughly 160,000 clones, approximately 81% seen once. Source material: PBMCs. The receptor was isolated from a woman aged 25 to 45 in good health and CMV-seropositive. This sequence joins TRBV9 and TRBJ1-1; D ambiguous. CDR3 protein: CASSRSGTEAFF. DNA of the CDR3: TGTGCCAGCAGCCGTAGCGGGACTGAAGCTTTCTTT.